A selection of T cell receptor beta chains follows, all from one sample in a study of blood T cell repertoires in COVID-19. Using immunoSEQ multiplex PCR, the repertoire was profiled, and TCRdb retains in-frame clones only, with some absent. The sample yields 200,000 to 300,000 clones, 85% seen once. Sequenced: peripheral blood. The origin of the receptors is a woman aged 55-70 years with active or convalescent COVID-19. Both conserved end residues are part of each CDR3. A D gene is named only where the DNA matches it firmly. Clone size is given for some rows only: seen once, a few or many times, or a class if the clone is expanded.

CASKWSGGNNEQFF	TGTGCCAGCAAATGGAGCGGGGGGAACAATGAGCAGTTCTTC	TRBV7-8	TRBD2	NA	TRBJ2-1
CASSLDGTGELFF	TGTGCCAGCAGCTTGGACGGGACCGGGGAGCTGTTTTTT	TRBV5-4	NA	NA	TRBJ2-2
CASSLGLPNSPLHF	TGTGCCAGCAGCTTAGGTCTACCAAATTCACCCCTCCACTTT	TRBV7-8	NA	NA	TRBJ1-6
CSVRRDRGLRGVSSNEQFF	TGCAGCGTTCGACGGGACAGGGGGTTAAGGGGGGTATCTTCCAATGAGCAGTTCTTC	TRBV29-1	TRBD1	NA	TRBJ2-1
CASSPGDEQYF	TGTGCCAGCAGTCCGGGGGACGAGCAGTACTTC	TRBV11-2	NA	NA	TRBJ2-7
CASSKTGQGLAGAASTDTQYF	TGTGCCAGCAGTAAAACAGGACAGGGTCTAGCGGGGGCCGCAAGCACAGATACGCAGTATTTT	TRBV27	TRBD2	NA	TRBJ2-3
CASSFNPGLAGGSGNEQFF	TGCGCCAGCAGCTTTAACCCGGGACTAGCGGGAGGGTCCGGCAATGAGCAGTTCTTC	TRBV5-1	TRBD2	NA	TRBJ2-1
CASRNLAGSLTGELFF	TGTGCCAGCAGAAATCTAGCGGGGAGCCTCACCGGGGAGCTGTTTTTT	TRBV7-2	TRBD2	NA	TRBJ2-2
CASCSSGTGLIGNQPQHF	TGTGCCAGCTGTTCTTCTGGGACAGGACTTATAGGCAATCAGCCCCAGCATTTT	TRBV28	TRBD1	once	TRBJ1-5
CASSQGLALGGELFF	TGTGCCAGCTCCCAGGGACTAGCGCTGGGCGGGGAGCTGTTTTTT	TRBV18	TRBD2	NA	TRBJ2-2
CASSQERLAGGYNEQFF	TGCGCCAGCAGCCAGGAAAGACTAGCGGGAGGGTACAATGAGCAGTTCTTC	TRBV4-1	TRBD2	few	TRBJ2-1
CASSLGIGGTDTQYF	TGCGCCAGCAGCTTGGGAATCGGGGGCACAGATACGCAGTATTTT	TRBV5-1	NA	NA	TRBJ2-3
CSAADPTGQYF	TGCAGTGCTGCCGACCCCACGGGGCAGTACTTC	TRBV20-1	NA	NA	TRBJ2-7
CASSIVNSEAFF	TGTGCCAGTAGTATAGTCAACTCTGAAGCTTTCTTT	TRBV19	NA	NA	TRBJ1-1
CASSAEGVSTDTQYF	TGTGCCAGCAGTGCTGAGGGGGTTAGCACAGATACGCAGTATTTT	TRBV6-4	NA	NA	TRBJ2-3
CASNPRLAGDTQYF	TGTGCCAGCAACCCGAGACTAGCGGGGGATACGCAGTATTTT	TRBV6-2/TRBV6-3	TRBD2	NA	TRBJ2-3
CASSLGLAVADTQYF	TGTGCCAGCAGCTTAGGACTAGCTGTCGCGGATACGCAGTATTTT	TRBV5-5	TRBD2	NA	TRBJ2-3
CASSLFPDRLTEAFF	TGTGCCAGCAGTTTATTTCCTGACAGGTTGACTGAAGCTTTCTTT	TRBV27	NA	NA	TRBJ1-1
CASSLSGWETQYF	TGCGCCAGCAGCCTCTCCGGGTGGGAGACCCAGTACTTC	TRBV5-1	NA	NA	TRBJ2-5
CASSPGAGGNIQYF	TGCGCCAGCAGCCCCGGGGCAGGGGGTAACATTCAGTACTTC	TRBV5-1	TRBD1	NA	TRBJ2-4
CASSRVAPPPETQYF	TGTGCCAGCAGCCGGGTTGCGCCTCCTCCAGAGACCCAGTACTTC	TRBV6-5	NA	NA	TRBJ2-5
CASSKGGRTGELFF	TGTGCCAGTAGTAAGGGGGGGAGAACCGGGGAGCTGTTTTTT	TRBV19	NA	NA	TRBJ2-2
CASSIGTGGEQFF	TGTGCCAGCAGTATTGGGACAGGCGGTGAGCAGTTCTTC	TRBV28	TRBD1	NA	TRBJ2-1
CAISESAGGYGYTF	TGTGCCATCAGTGAGTCAGCAGGGGGCTATGGCTACACCTTC	TRBV10-3	TRBD1	NA	TRBJ1-2
CASSPHSTNYGYTF	TGTGCCAGCAGCCCCCATTCTACGAACTATGGCTACACCTTC	TRBV7-9	NA	NA	TRBJ1-2
CASRSELDRGPGNTIYF	TGTGCCAGTAGATCCGAACTTGACAGGGGGCCGGGAAACACCATATATTTT	TRBV19	TRBD1	NA	TRBJ1-3
CATSDFGGILDTQYF	TGTGCCACCAGTGATTTTGGCGGGATTTTAGATACGCAGTATTTT	TRBV24-1	NA	NA	TRBJ2-3
CAISDRPPGTSAQETQYF	TGTGCCATCAGTGATCGTCCCCCCGGGACTAGCGCCCAAGAGACCCAGTACTTC	TRBV10-3	TRBD2	NA	TRBJ2-5
CASSESGNTIYF	TGTGCCAGCAGTGAGAGTGGAAACACCATATATTTT	TRBV6-1	NA	NA	TRBJ1-3
CASSVVSGGRSEAFF	TGTGCCAGCAGCGTAGTATCAGGGGGCCGGAGTGAAGCTTTCTTT	TRBV9	TRBD1	NA	TRBJ1-1
CASSQETGWYSGANVLTF	TGTGCCAGCAGCCAAGAGACAGGGTGGTACTCTGGGGCCAACGTCCTGACTTTC	TRBV4-2	TRBD1	NA	TRBJ2-6
CASTLTGVSTDTQYF	TGTGCCAGCACTTTAACAGGGGTTAGCACAGATACGCAGTATTTT	TRBV2	TRBD1	NA	TRBJ2-3
CASSLASGIADTQYF	TGTGCCAGCAGCTTAGCTAGCGGGATAGCAGATACGCAGTATTTT	TRBV7-8	TRBD2	NA	TRBJ2-3
CASSSRTGPNTEAFF	TGTGCCAGCAGCTCCCGGACAGGTCCGAACACTGAAGCTTTCTTT	TRBV7-2	TRBD1	NA	TRBJ1-1
CASSQDPGHSYEQYF	TGTGCCAGTAGTCAAGACCCGGGACACAGCTACGAGCAGTACTTC	TRBV19	NA	NA	TRBJ2-7
CASSLSGDTEAFF	TGCGCCAGCAGCTTATCAGGGGACACTGAAGCTTTCTTT	TRBV5-1	NA	NA	TRBJ1-1
CASSDAGTVNTEAFF	TGTGCCAGCAGTGACGCCGGGACAGTGAACACTGAAGCTTTCTTT	TRBV6-1	TRBD1	NA	TRBJ1-1
CACTPGGYEKLFF	TGTGCCTGTACTCCAGGGGGCTATGAAAAACTGTTTTTT	TRBV30	TRBD1	NA	TRBJ1-4
CASSVGTRGEQFF	TGTGCCAGCAGTGTGGGGACAAGAGGTGAGCAGTTCTTC	TRBV6-4	NA	NA	TRBJ2-1
CASRVRLAGAVGQETQYF	TGTGCCAGCAGAGTCCGACTAGCGGGAGCAGTGGGCCAAGAGACCCAGTACTTC	TRBV2	TRBD2	NA	TRBJ2-5
CASSVGTGIRETQYF	TGTGCCAGCAGCGTAGGGACAGGGATTAGGGAGACCCAGTACTTC	TRBV9	TRBD1	NA	TRBJ2-5
CASSSRGVNTEAFF	TGTGCCAGCAGCTCCCGTGGAGTGAACACTGAAGCTTTCTTT	TRBV28	NA	NA	TRBJ1-1
CASSELRQGSTEAFF	TGTGCCAGCAGTGAGCTTCGGCAGGGGAGCACTGAAGCTTTCTTT	TRBV25-1	NA	NA	TRBJ1-1
CASSPVGGDYGGGTQYF	TGTGCCAGTAGTCCCGTGGGCGGGGACTACGGGGGGGGTACGCAGTATTTT	TRBV19	TRBD2	NA	TRBJ2-3
CASKTGETQYF	TGTGCCTCCAAAACAGGGGAGACCCAGTACTTC	TRBV2	NA	NA	TRBJ2-5
CASSELGAGTGRTNTEAFF	TGTGCCAGCAGTGAACTAGGAGCGGGGACAGGGAGAACGAACACTGAAGCTTTCTTT	TRBV6-1	TRBD1	NA	TRBJ1-1
CASGRAGTDTQYF	TGTGCCAGCGGGAGGGCGGGCACAGATACGCAGTATTTT	TRBV11-3	TRBD2	NA	TRBJ2-3
CASSGPRDRGEGTQYF	TGTGCCAGCAGCGGACCCCGGGACAGGGGGGAGGGGACCCAGTACTTC	TRBV7-9	TRBD1	NA	TRBJ2-5
CASTPEQGSNYGYTF	TGCGCCAGCACCCCTGAGCAGGGAAGTAACTATGGCTACACCTTC	TRBV5-1	NA	once	TRBJ1-2
CASSQGTSGSDNEQFF	TGTGCCAGCAGCCAGGGGACTAGCGGGAGCGACAATGAGCAGTTCTTC	TRBV14	TRBD2	NA	TRBJ2-1
CAWSVDRGETQYF	TGTGCCTGGAGTGTGGACAGGGGAGAGACCCAGTACTTC	TRBV30	TRBD1	NA	TRBJ2-5
CASSWVGTENEKLFF	TGCGCCAGCAGCTGGGTCGGGACAGAGAATGAAAAACTGTTTTTT	TRBV5-1	TRBD1	NA	TRBJ1-4
CASSPTGGYGYTF	TGTGCCAGTAGTCCGACAGGGGGCTATGGCTACACCTTC	TRBV19	TRBD1	NA	TRBJ1-2
CASSLLAATGEQFF	TGTGCCAGCAGCTTATTGGCGGCCACGGGTGAGCAGTTCTTC	TRBV7-9	NA	NA	TRBJ2-1
CASETGGQETQYF	TGTGCCAGCGAAACAGGGGGCCAAGAGACCCAGTACTTC	TRBV7-6	TRBD1	NA	TRBJ2-5
CASSLQGNYGYTF	TGCGCCAGCAGCTTACAGGGGAACTATGGCTACACCTTC	TRBV5-1	TRBD1	NA	TRBJ1-2